Listed here is a single TCR beta chain. CDR1 is SGDLS, CDR2 YYNGEE, per germline. The CDR3 is 16 residues long. Trimming removed 0 bases from V and 10 bases from J, with 17 bases in between. As handled by the study authors: Reference gene primer amplification gave estimated nucleated cell counts. TCRdb's copy holds only in-frame clones and misses some; the assay was immunoSEQ multiplex PCR. V, J and clone size are those of that table, while D and trimming were read from the DNA. The sample has some 150,000 clones; 84% are singletons. The data belong to a study of blood T cell repertoires in COVID-19. Study in general: The origin of the acute and convalescent COVID-19 samples was the United States, Italy and Spain.

Sequencing input: peripheral blood. The source is a woman in her seventies with COVID-19, enrolled during active disease. This chain connects TRBV9 to TRBJ1-6; no clear D gene. For the CDR3, the DNA is TGTGCCAGCAGCGTAGAGGGCACCGGGGTCGGATCACCCCTCCACTTT. It translates to CASSVEGTGVGSPLHF. Based on the CDR3 plus reference TRBV9 and TRBJ1-6, the full variable domain is DSGVTQTPKHLITATGQRVTLRCSPRSGDLSVYWYQQSLDQGLQFLIQYYNGEERAKGNILERFSAQQFPDLHSELNLSSLELGDSALYFCASSVEGTGVGSPLHFGNGTRLTVT.